The 6 T cell receptor beta chains reported below all come from one sample, sequenced in a study of vaccination effects on CD4 cells after COVID-19. CD4+ T cells specific for antigen were expanded with viral peptide pools by the ViraFEST assay before sequencing. The culture ran for 10 days, and then CD4+ T cells were isolated. Vaccine recipients, nucleocapsid antibody negative, had no prior SARS-CoV-2 infection. The antigens for these receptors are not known. Clones were sequenced by immunoSEQ multiplex PCR, and TCRdb holds only the in-frame ones, with some missing. Among 20,000 to 25,000 clones, just under 75% were seen once, and the ten largest hold 3% to 4%. The specimen was CD4+ T cells from PBMCs cultured with SARS-CoV-2 spike peptides, collected before COVID-19 vaccination. The origin of the receptors is a human donor who received a COVID-19 vaccine.

This rearrangement joins TRBV4-2 to TRBJ2-7; TRBD2 might be the D (5 bases). Germline assignment: CDR1 LGHNA and CDR2 YNFKEQ. CDR3 length: 15 amino acids. Between the trimmed V and J ends, which lost 0 bases and 4 bases, there was a span of 13 bases. Written as DNA, the CDR3 is TGTGCCAGCAGCCAAGAATTCTTCGGGAAGTACGAGCAGTACTTC. Its protein is CASSQEFFGKYEQYF.

V and J are TRBV7-2 and TRBJ1-1; possibly TRBD1 for D (5 bases). Germline-derived CDR1 and CDR2 are SGHTA and FQGNSA. The CDR3 runs 16 residues. V dropped 5 bases and J dropped 3 bases, with 19 bases sitting between them. The CDR3 sequence is CASSLTGPLEHTEAFF. In nucleotides, the CDR3 is TGTGCCAGCAGCCTAACGGGACCCCTCGAGCACACTGAAGCTTTCTTT.

This clone has only one observation. The chain recombines TRBV2 with TRBJ2-3; D is unresolved. This CDR3 comprises 14 residues. V lost 2 bases and J 3 bases, leaving 9 bases between the germline ends. Germline V gene sequence: CDR1 SNHLY, CDR2 FYNNEI. CDR3: CASSELVITDTQYF. DNA of the CDR3: TGTGCCAGCAGTGAATTAGTTATTACAGATACGCAGTATTTT.

The V gene is TRBV6-5, the J gene TRBJ1-5, with D possibly TRBD1 on 5 matching bases. The germline V and J ends were trimmed by 10 bases and 7 bases, with 17 bases remaining between them. The CDR3 has 13 residues. Looked up from germline, CDR1 is MNHEY and CDR2 is SVGAGI. The CDR3 DNA sequence: TGTGCCACCACCTGGGGACGGGAGCAGCCCCAGCATTTT. Translated: CATTWGREQPQHF.

This chain uses TRBV18 with TRBJ1-1; 11 bases align to TRBD1. V dropped 3 bases and J dropped 4; count of bases not matched to a gene: 7. The germline CDR1 and CDR2 sequences are KGHSH and LQKENI. This CDR3 spans 16 amino acids. The CDR3 sequence is CASSPGTGGMVTEAFF. The CDR3 coding sequence is TGTGCCAGCTCACCCGGGACAGGGGGGATGGTCACTGAAGCTTTCTTT.

CDR3: CASSWQDSADTQYF. DNA of the CDR3: TGCGCCAGCAGCTGGCAGGACAGCGCGGATACGCAGTATTTT. The rearrangement uses TRBV5-1 and TRBJ2-3; the D gene is possibly TRBD1 (6 bases). Trimming shortened V by 3 bases and J by 6 bases, and 14 bases separated the two germline ends. Germline V lookup: CDR1 SGHRS, CDR2 YFSETQ. This CDR3 spans 14 amino acids.